The count of the clone carrying this T cell receptor beta chain is one. Its antigen is unidentified. The germline V gene has CDR1 SGHRS and CDR2 YFSETQ. The CDR3 totals 13 residues. Trimming stripped 1 base from V and 3 bases from J, with 7 bases between. This record comes from a study of PD-1 blockade in classical Hodgkin lymphoma. Study results and limitations: Newly diagnosed patients were said to have less baseline TCR diversity than healthy donors did.

Using immunoSEQ multiplex PCR, the repertoire was profiled, and TCRdb retains in-frame clones only, with some absent. The sample has roughly 32,000 clones; approximately 85% are singletons. Following autologous stem cell transplantation, relapse occurred in every patient, and exposure to brentuximab vedotin varied. Under best response, outcomes were complete response, partial response or progressive disease. This material consisted of peripheral blood mononuclear cells (PBMCs), taken at baseline. The clonotype was recovered from a human donor with classical Hodgkin lymphoma. The gene calls are TRBV5-1 and TRBJ1-2, with D unclear. The CDR3 DNA reads TGCGCCAGCAGCTTGACGGGTCACTATGGCTACACCTTC. It codes for CASSLTGHYGYTF.